This entry lists 9 T cell receptor beta chains sequenced from one sample in a study of graft-versus-host responses after intestinal transplantation. These TCRs are of unknown antigen specificity. Libraries were prepared by immunoSEQ multiplex PCR; TCRdb keeps only in-frame clonotypes and omits some of them. The sample shows tens of thousands of clones, around four fifths of them seen only once. The specimen was unstimulated CD8+ T cells sorted from spleen or lymph node cells, collected before intestinal transplant. Source of these receptors: a human donor who received an intestinal transplant.

The rearrangement uses TRBV4-1 and TRBJ1-2, with 10 bases lining up with TRBD1. V dropped 2 bases and J dropped 5; count of bases not matched to a gene: 8. Germline-derived CDR1 and CDR2 are MGHRA and YSYEKL. This CDR3 has 16 amino acids. The CDR3 DNA follows: TGCGCCAGCAGCCAAACCTGGACAGGGGGTCCTTATGGCTACACCTTC. The encoded protein is CASSQTWTGGPYGYTF.

The chain has TRBV9 and TRBJ2-7, with 10 bases that match TRBD2. Germline V lookup: CDR1 SGDLS, CDR2 YYNGEE. CDR3 length: 17 amino acids. V was pared by 4 bases and J by 2 bases, with 12 bases of the junction left unmatched. CDR3 in DNA: TGTGCCAGCAGCTTCCGTTTCAGCGGGAGGGCTACCTACGAGCAGTACTTC. The encoded protein is CASSFRFSGRATYEQYF.

The chain has TRBV7-9 and TRBJ1-3; the D is unclear. CDR1 is SEHNR, CDR2 FQNEAQ, per germline (reference sequence). V was clipped by 7 bases and J by 4 bases, with 14 bases between them. This CDR3 region has 14 residues. CDR3 amino acids: CASTSRVAGNTIYF. The CDR3, as DNA: TGTGCCAGCACCTCGCGGGTGGCGGGAAACACCATATATTTT.

This clone was counted between two and nine times. This chain joins TRBV28 and TRBJ2-2; weak D call: TRBD2 (6 bases). V was clipped by 3 bases and J by 5 bases, with 10 bases between them. This CDR3 comprises 14 residues. CDR1 and CDR2 from the germline V gene are MDHEN and SYDVKM. DNA of the CDR3: TGTGCCAGCAGTTTCGACGGAGGGACCGGGGAGCTGTTTTTT. It specifies CASSFDGGTGELFF.

The V and J genes are TRBV11-2 and TRBJ1-2; D uncertain. The CDR3 is 13 residues long. Germline CDR1 SGHAT, CDR2 FQNNGV. The V and J ends lost 1 base and 2 bases respectively, with 5 bases between them. The CDR3 nucleotides are TGTGCCAGCAGCTTAGGGCAGAACTATGGCTACACCTTC. Protein: CASSLGQNYGYTF.

This chain uses TRBV5-1 with TRBJ2-1; D gene unclear. The CDR3 is 12 residues long. Trimming removed 0 bases at V and 9 bases at J, with 7 bases between. Germline V gene data show CDR1 as SGHRS and CDR2 as YFSETQ. CDR3: CASSLDGAEQFF. CDR3 DNA sequence: TGCGCCAGCAGCTTGGACGGTGCTGAGCAGTTCTTC.

This chain links TRBV11-1 with TRBJ2-2, with a tentative D call TRBD2 (7 bases). The CDR3 runs 16 residues. Germline assignment: CDR1 SGHAT and CDR2 FQDESV (reference sequence). Deletions cut 7 bases from V and 0 bases from J, with 15 bases between. The CDR3 here is CASKGGIAPNTGELFF. The CDR3 DNA reads TGTGCCAGCAAGGGGGGGATCGCTCCGAACACCGGGGAGCTGTTTTTT.

The chain joins TRBV28 to TRBJ2-7; TRBD2 matches at 7 bases. The germline V gene encodes CDR1 MDHEN and CDR2 SYDVKM. The CDR3 spans 16 residues. V lost 3 bases, J lost 1 base, and 9 bases stayed unmatched. This CDR3 is CASSFVLAEGSYEQYF. The CDR3 DNA reads as TGTGCCAGCAGTTTCGTCCTAGCGGAAGGGTCCTACGAGCAGTACTTC.

The chain links TRBV7-9 to TRBJ2-1; D is unclear. The CDR3 totals 11 residues. Germline-derived CDR1 and CDR2 are SEHNR and FQNEAQ (reference sequence). V lost 6 bases and J 2 bases, leaving 2 bases between the germline ends. In DNA, the CDR3 is TGTGCCAGCAGGGCCTACAATGAGCAGTTCTTC. Protein sequence: CASRAYNEQFF.